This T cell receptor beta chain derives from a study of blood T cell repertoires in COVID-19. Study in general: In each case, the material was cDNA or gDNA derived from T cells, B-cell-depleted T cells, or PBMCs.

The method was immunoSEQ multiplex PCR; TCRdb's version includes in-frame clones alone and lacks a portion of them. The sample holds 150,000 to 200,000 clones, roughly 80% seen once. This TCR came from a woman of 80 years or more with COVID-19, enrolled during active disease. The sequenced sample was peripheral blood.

The CDR3 region has the DNA TGTGCCAGCAGTCCGGGCCGGGGGACTGAAGCTTTCTTT. Its protein product is CASSPGRGTEAFF. V and J are TRBV11-2 and TRBJ1-1, with D tentatively TRBD1 (5 bases). The CDR3 sequence is 13 residues long. CDR1 and CDR2 (germline): SGHAT, FQNNGV. With 6 bases removed from V and 5 bases from J, the gap between germline ends came to 13 bases. The full variable domain, rest sourced from reference TRBV11-2 and TRBJ1-1, is EAGVAQSPRYKIIEKRQSVAFWCNPISGHATLYWYQQILGQGPKLLIQFQNNGVVDDSQLPKDRFSAERLKGVDSTLKIQPAKLEDSAVYLCASSPGRGTEAFFGQGTRLTVV.